Each of the 21 T cell receptor beta chains below was sequenced from the same sample in a study of long-term antiretroviral therapy in people with HIV. An immunoSEQ assay, version v3.0, was performed at survey level. Profiled with immunoSEQ multiplex PCR; TCRdb holds only in-frame clones, not every one. The data hold some 38,000 clones, with 80% to 85% observed a single time. This sample comprised unsorted PBMCs, obtained 1.5 years after starting antiretroviral therapy. Receptors were obtained from a man aged 18 to 30 with HIV.

This chain connects TRBV28 to TRBJ2-2, with 8 bases that match TRBD2. The V gene's germline CDR1 is MDHEN and CDR2 SYDVKM. V dropped 2 bases and J dropped 0; count of bases not matched to a gene: 5. The CDR3 runs to 17 residues. The CDR3 DNA sequence: TGTGCCAGCAGTTTAGTTGGCGGGAGGCCGAACACCGGGGAGCTGTTTTTT. It yields the protein CASSLVGGRPNTGELFF.

The chain links TRBV9 to TRBJ2-2; D is ambiguous. The CDR3 runs 13 residues. CDR1 and CDR2 (germline): SGDLS, YYNGEE. V was shortened by 4 bases and J by 6 bases, with 10 bases between the two germline ends. In DNA, the CDR3 is TGTGCCAGCAGCCTCCGAAGCGCCGGGGAGCTGTTTTTT. Protein: CASSLRSAGELFF.

This clone has more than one count but fewer than ten. The V gene is TRBV7-3, the J gene TRBJ2-5, with D possibly matching TRBD1 (6 bases). V lost 5 bases, J lost 4 bases, and 14 bases lay in between. The CDR3 sequence is 14 residues long. CDR1 and CDR2 from the germline V gene are SGHTA and FQGTGA. This CDR3 reads CASSLRTAIETQYF. The DNA of the CDR3 is TGTGCCAGCAGCCTACGGACAGCCATAGAGACCCAGTACTTC.

The chain is built from TRBV19 and TRBJ2-2, with 10 bases fitting TRBD2. CDR3 size: 15 residues. Germline loops: CDR1 LNHDA, CDR2 SQIVND (reference sequence). J was trimmed by 4 bases and V by 2 bases; bases with no gene match: 1. In nucleotides, the CDR3 is TGTGCCAGTAGTATAAGCGGGAGGGCCACCGGGGAGCTGTTTTTT. Residues: CASSISGRATGELFF.

The chain recombines TRBV4-3 with TRBJ2-2; 7 positions match TRBD2. There are 14 residues in the CDR3. V gave up 1 base and J gave up 7 bases; unmatched junction bases: 3. CDR1 and CDR2 (germline): LGHNA, YSLEER. CDR3: CASSQGGGVGELFF. CDR3 DNA sequence: TGCGCCAGCAGCCAAGGGGGGGGAGTCGGGGAGCTGTTTTTT.

The genes are TRBV30 and TRBJ1-4; tentatively, D is TRBD1 (5 bases). V dropped 7 bases and J dropped 8 bases, with 17 bases sitting between them. Germline V lookup: CDR1 GTSNPN, CDR2 SVGIG (reference sequence). The CDR3 spans 13 residues. CDR3: CALFSGAREKLFF. The CDR3 DNA sequence: TGTGCCTTGTTCAGTGGGGCTCGAGAAAAACTGTTTTTT.

Only a few counts were recorded for this clone. The chain has TRBV9 and TRBJ1-1; TRBD1 might be the D (6 bases). Germline-derived CDR1 and CDR2 are SGDLS and YYNGEE. V was clipped by 4 bases and J by 0 bases, with 13 bases between them. This CDR3 region has 15 residues. As DNA, the CDR3 is TGTGCCAGCAGCCCCCCAGGGGCAATGAACACTGAAGCTTTCTTT. Protein sequence: CASSPPGAMNTEAFF.

The rearrangement links TRBV10-2 to TRBJ2-7, with 9 bases fitting TRBD1. Trimming took 1 base from V and 3 from J; bases not matched to a gene: 10. Germline values: CDR1 WSHSY, CDR2 SAAADI. This CDR3 is built from 17 residues. CDR3 region: CASSEFGTGRIDYEQYF. CDR3 DNA: TGCGCCAGCAGTGAGTTTGGGACAGGGCGGATAGACTACGAGCAGTACTTC.

In this sample, this clone turned up once. The chain has TRBV30 and TRBJ1-1, with D possibly matching TRBD1 (5 bases). Trimming left V 0 bases short and J 1 base short, with 9 bases between. CDR3 length: 14 residues. Germline V gene data show CDR1 as GTSNPN and CDR2 as SVGIG (reference sequence). The CDR3 region has the DNA TGTGCCTGGAGTGTGGGGACGGCGAACACTGAAGCTTTCTTT. This codes for CAWSVGTANTEAFF.

This clone was counted a single time. The chain employs TRBV7-2 and TRBJ2-4; D is perhaps TRBD1 or TRBD2 (6 bases each). The germline CDR1 and CDR2 sequences are SGHTA and FQGNSA. The CDR3 is 14 amino acids. V was trimmed by 3 bases and J by 6 bases, leaving 12 bases between them. In DNA, the CDR3 is TGTGCCAGCAGCTTTTCAGGGGAGGTAAACATTCAGTACTTC. Translation gives CASSFSGEVNIQYF.

This chain joins TRBV4-1 and TRBJ2-7; TRBD2 is a possible D gene (7 bases). This CDR3 is 16 amino acids long. Germline values: CDR1 MGHRA, CDR2 YSYEKL. V gave up 0 bases and J gave up 4 bases, with 16 bases separating them. The CDR3 DNA reads TGCGCCAGCAGCCAAGATCGGGGGGCCAACCGATACGAGCAGTACTTC. Protein product: CASSQDRGANRYEQYF.

The chain carries TRBV19 and TRBJ1-1, with D possibly TRBD1 on 5 matching bases. CDR1 and CDR2 from the germline V gene are LNHDA and SQIVND (reference sequence). Trimming took 10 bases from V and 0 from J, leaving 12 bases between them. CDR3 length: 13 amino acids. CDR3 loop: CATRDRVNTEAFF. CDR3 DNA sequence: TGTGCCACTCGGGACCGCGTGAACACTGAAGCTTTCTTT.

This chain's CDR3 is CASSETPLGGADGYTF. CDR3 coding DNA: TGTGCCAGCAGTGAAACTCCTCTTGGAGGGGCGGATGGCTACACCTTC. This chain connects TRBV2 to TRBJ1-2; possible D gene TRBD1, 5 bases. V was clipped by 2 bases and J by 6 bases, with 19 bases between them. The V gene's germline CDR1 is SNHLY and CDR2 FYNNEI. The CDR3 is made up of 16 amino acids.

The chain links TRBV5-8 to TRBJ2-7, with 7 bases aligning to TRBD2. The CDR3 contains 15 residues. The V gene's germline CDR1 is SGHTS and CDR2 YDEGEE. After removal of 4 bases from V and 7 bases from J, the junction contained 14 bases not matched to a gene. The CDR3 loop is CASSRGGTQRYEQYF. CDR3 in DNA: TGTGCCAGCAGCAGGGGAGGGACCCAGAGGTATGAGCAGTACTTC.

The chain couples TRBV7-2 to TRBJ2-7; D is perhaps TRBD1 or TRBD2 (5 bases each). CDR1 SGHTA and CDR2 FQGNSA come from the germline V gene. The CDR3 has 14 residues. The germline V and J ends were trimmed by 0 bases and 6 bases, with 12 bases remaining between them. The chain's CDR3 is CASSLAGGDREQYF. CDR3 nucleotides: TGTGCCAGCAGCTTAGCCGGTGGGGACCGCGAGCAGTACTTC.

The chain has TRBV27 and TRBJ2-1; D not resolved. V was shortened by 3 bases and J by 6 bases, with 18 bases between the two germline ends. CDR1 is MNHEY, CDR2 SMNVEV, per germline (reference sequence). The CDR3 runs to 16 residues. The DNA for the CDR3 is TGTGCCAGCAGTTTTGAGGAGCCCCGTCGTGGCAATGAGCAGTTCTTC. Its protein is CASSFEEPRRGNEQFF.

This clone has only one observation. The chain carries TRBV7-9 and TRBJ2-5, with no clear D. This CDR3 is 13 amino acids long. Trimming removed 3 bases from V and 6 bases from J, with 11 bases in between. Germline V gene lookup returns CDR1 SEHNR and CDR2 FQNEAQ (reference sequence). CDR3 sequence: CASSLDTKQTQYF. Written as DNA, the CDR3 is TGTGCCAGCAGCTTGGATACCAAACAGACCCAGTACTTC.

V gene TRBV11-2 combines with J gene TRBJ2-2, with 7 positions matching TRBD2. This CDR3 has 14 amino acids. CDR1 SGHAT and CDR2 FQNNGV come from the germline V gene. Germline trimming cut 5 bases from V and 6 bases from J; bases unmatched to any gene: 6. The DNA of the CDR3 is TGTGCCAGCAGCCCAGCGGGAACACCCGGGGAGCTGTTTTTT. It encodes CASSPAGTPGELFF.

The rearrangement links TRBV25-1 to TRBJ2-1; TRBD2 matches at 11 bases. Trimming took 8 bases from V and 3 from J; bases not matched to a gene: 0. Germline V CDR1 and CDR2: MGHDK, SYGVNS. The CDR3 extends over 13 amino acids. The CDR3, as DNA: TGTGCCAGCGGACTAGCGGGCTACAATGAGCAGTTCTTC. Translating it yields CASGLAGYNEQFF.

This sequence joins TRBV5-4 and TRBJ2-1; D is unresolved. V dropped 2 bases and J dropped 8 bases, with 11 bases sitting between them. The CDR3 runs 13 residues. Per the germline V gene, CDR1 is SGHNT and CDR2 is YYREEE (reference sequence). The CDR3 reads CASSLQSVDEQFF. In DNA, the CDR3 is TGTGCCAGCAGCTTACAATCAGTCGATGAGCAGTTCTTC.

The CDR3 loop is CASLTKSNTEAFF. CDR3 nucleotides: TGTGCCAGCCTCACAAAAAGCAACACTGAAGCTTTCTTT. This rearrangement joins TRBV18 to TRBJ1-1; D is unclear. This CDR3 is 13 amino acids long. V was shortened by 8 bases and J by 2 bases, with 12 bases between the two germline ends. From germline, CDR1 is KGHSH and CDR2 LQKENI.